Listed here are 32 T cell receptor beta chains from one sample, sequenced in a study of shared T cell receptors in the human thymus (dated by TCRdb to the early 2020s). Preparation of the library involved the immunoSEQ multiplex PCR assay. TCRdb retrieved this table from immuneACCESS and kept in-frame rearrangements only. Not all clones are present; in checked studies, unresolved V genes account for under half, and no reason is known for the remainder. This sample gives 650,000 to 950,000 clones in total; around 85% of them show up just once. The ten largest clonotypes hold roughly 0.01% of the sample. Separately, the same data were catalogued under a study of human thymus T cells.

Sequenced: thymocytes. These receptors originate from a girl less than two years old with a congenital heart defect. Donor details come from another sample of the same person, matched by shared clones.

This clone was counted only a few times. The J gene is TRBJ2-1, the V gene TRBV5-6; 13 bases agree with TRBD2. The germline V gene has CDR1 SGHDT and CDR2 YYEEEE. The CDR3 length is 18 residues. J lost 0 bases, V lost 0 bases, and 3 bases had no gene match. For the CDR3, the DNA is TGTGCCAGCAGCTTGGGACTAGCGGGGGGATTCTCCTACAATGAGCAGTTCTTC. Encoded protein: CASSLGLAGGFSYNEQFF. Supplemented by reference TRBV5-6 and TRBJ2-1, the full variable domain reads DAGVTQSPTHLIKTRGQQVTLRCSPKSGHDTVSWYQQALGQGPQFIFQYYEEEERQRGNFPDRFSGHQFPNYSSELNVNALLLGDSALYLCASSLGLAGGFSYNEQFFGPGTRLTVL.

Written as DNA, the CDR3 is TGCGCCAGCAGCCCTTCCCCACAGGGAAACACTGAAGCTTTCTTT. Protein sequence: CASSPSPQGNTEAFF. This sequence joins TRBV4-1 and TRBJ1-1, with D maybe TRBD1 (6 bases). The CDR3 has 15 residues. Germline lookup yields CDR1 MGHRA and CDR2 YSYEKL. Trimming left V 4 bases short and J 2 bases short, with 14 bases between.

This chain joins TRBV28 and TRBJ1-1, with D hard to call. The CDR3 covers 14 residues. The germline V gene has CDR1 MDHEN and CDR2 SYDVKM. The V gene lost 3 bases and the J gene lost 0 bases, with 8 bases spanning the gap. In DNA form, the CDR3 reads TGTGCCAGCAGTTTCGTCTATATGAACACTGAAGCTTTCTTT. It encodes CASSFVYMNTEAFF.

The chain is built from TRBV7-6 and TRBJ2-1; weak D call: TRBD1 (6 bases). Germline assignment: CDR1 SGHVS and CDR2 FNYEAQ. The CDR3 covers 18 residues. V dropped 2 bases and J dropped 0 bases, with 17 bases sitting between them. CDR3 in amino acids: CASSLKRQGPSSYNEQFF. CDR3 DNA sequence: TGTGCCAGCAGCTTAAAAAGGCAGGGGCCGAGCTCCTACAATGAGCAGTTCTTC.

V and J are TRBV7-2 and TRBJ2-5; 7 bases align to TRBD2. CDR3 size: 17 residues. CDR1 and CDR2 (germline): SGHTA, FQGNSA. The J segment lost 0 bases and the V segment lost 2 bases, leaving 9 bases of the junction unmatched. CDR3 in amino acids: CASSLLKRGSYQETQYF. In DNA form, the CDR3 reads TGTGCCAGCAGCTTATTAAAGCGGGGCTCGTACCAAGAGACCCAGTACTTC. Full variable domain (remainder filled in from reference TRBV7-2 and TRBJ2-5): GAGVSQSPSNKVTEKGKDVELRCDPISGHTALYWYRQSLGQGLEFLIYFQGNSAPDKSGLPSDRFSAERTGGSVSTLTIQRTQQEDSAVYLCASSLLKRGSYQETQYFGPGTRLLVL.

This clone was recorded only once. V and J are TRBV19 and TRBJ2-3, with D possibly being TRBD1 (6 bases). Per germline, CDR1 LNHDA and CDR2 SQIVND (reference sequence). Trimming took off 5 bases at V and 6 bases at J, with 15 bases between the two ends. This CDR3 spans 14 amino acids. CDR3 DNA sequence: TGTGCCAGTAGTCGAGGACAGAACTCCGATACGCAGTATTTT. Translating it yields CASSRGQNSDTQYF.

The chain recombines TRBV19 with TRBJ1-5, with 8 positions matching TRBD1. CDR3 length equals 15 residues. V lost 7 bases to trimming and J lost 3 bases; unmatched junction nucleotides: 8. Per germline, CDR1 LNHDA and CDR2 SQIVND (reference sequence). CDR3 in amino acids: CASKEKQGDNQPQHF. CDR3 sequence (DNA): TGTGCCAGTAAAGAGAAACAGGGGGACAATCAGCCCCAGCATTTT.

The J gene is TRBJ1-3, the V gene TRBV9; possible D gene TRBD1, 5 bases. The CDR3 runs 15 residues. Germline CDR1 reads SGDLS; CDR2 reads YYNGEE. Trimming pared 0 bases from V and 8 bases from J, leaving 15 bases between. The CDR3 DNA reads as TGTGCCAGCAGCGTAGGCGACAGACCAGCCGACACCATATATTTT. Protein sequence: CASSVGDRPADTIYF. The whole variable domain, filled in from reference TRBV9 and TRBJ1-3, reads DSGVTQTPKHLITATGQRVTLRCSPRSGDLSVYWYQQSLDQGLQFLIQYYNGEERAKGNILERFSAQQFPDLHSELNLSSLELGDSALYFCASSVGDRPADTIYFGEGSWLTVV.

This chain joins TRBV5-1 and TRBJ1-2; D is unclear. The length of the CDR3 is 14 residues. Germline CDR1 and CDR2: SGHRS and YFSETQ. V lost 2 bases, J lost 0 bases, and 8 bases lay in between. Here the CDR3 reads CASSFTDTNYGYTF. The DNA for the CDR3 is TGCGCCAGCAGCTTCACAGATACTAACTATGGCTACACCTTC. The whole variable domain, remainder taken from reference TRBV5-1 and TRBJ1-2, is KAGVTQTPRYLIKTRGQQVTLSCSPISGHRSVSWYQQTPGQGLQFLFEYFSETQRNKGNFPGRFSGRQFSNSRSEMNVSTLELGDSALYLCASSFTDTNYGYTFGSGTRLTVV.

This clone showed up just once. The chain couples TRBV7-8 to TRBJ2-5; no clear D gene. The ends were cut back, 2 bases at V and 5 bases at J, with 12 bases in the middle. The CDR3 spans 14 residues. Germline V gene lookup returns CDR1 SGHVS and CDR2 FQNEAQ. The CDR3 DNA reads TGTGCCAGCAGCTTATGGCCATCTCAGGAGACCCAGTACTTC. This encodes CASSLWPSQETQYF.

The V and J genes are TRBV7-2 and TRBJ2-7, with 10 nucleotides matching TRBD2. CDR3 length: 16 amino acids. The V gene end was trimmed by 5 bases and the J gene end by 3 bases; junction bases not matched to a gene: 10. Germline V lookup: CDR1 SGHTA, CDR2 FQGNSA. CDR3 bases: TGTGCCAGCAGCACTAGCGGGGCCCTAGAACACTACGAGCAGTACTTC. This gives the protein CASSTSGALEHYEQYF.

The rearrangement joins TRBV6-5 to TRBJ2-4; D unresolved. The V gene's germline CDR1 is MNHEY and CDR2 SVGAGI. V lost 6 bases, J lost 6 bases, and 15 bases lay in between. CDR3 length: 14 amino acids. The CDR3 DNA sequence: TGTGCCAGCAGCTTCAACCGAGGAATAAACATTCAGTACTTC. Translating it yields CASSFNRGINIQYF.

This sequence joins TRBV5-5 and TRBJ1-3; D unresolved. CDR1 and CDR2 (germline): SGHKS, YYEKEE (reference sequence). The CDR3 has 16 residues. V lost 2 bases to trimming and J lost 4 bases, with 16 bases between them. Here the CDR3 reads CASSFTNIWFGNTIYF. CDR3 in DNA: TGTGCCAGCAGCTTTACAAATATCTGGTTCGGAAACACCATATATTTT.

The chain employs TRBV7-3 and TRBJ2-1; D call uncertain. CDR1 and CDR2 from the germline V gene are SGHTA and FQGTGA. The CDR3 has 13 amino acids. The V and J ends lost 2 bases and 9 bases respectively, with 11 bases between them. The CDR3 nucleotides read TGTGCCAGCAGCTTATATCTATCGAGTGAGCAGTTCTTC. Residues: CASSLYLSSEQFF.

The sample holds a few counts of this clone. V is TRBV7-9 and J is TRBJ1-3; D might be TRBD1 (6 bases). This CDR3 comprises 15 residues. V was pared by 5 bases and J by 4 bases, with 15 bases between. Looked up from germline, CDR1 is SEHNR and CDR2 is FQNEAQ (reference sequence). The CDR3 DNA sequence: TGTGCCAGCAGCGACCCCAGGGGATCCGGAAACACCATATATTTT. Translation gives CASSDPRGSGNTIYF.

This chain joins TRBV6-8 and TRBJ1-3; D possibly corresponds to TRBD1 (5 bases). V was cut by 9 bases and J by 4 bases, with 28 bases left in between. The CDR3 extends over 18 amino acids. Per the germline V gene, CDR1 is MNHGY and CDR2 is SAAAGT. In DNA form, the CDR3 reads TGTGCCAGTTCGATGGGTTGCGAGATTATCAGGGCAGGAAACACCATATATTTT. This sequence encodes CASSMGCEIIRAGNTIYF.

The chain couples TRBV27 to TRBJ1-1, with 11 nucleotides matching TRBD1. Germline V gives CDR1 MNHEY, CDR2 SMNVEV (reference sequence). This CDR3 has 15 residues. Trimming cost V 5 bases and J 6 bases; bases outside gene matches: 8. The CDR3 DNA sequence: TGTGCCAGCAGTGAAGGGACAGGGGGATATTCTGAAGCTTTCTTT. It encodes CASSEGTGGYSEAFF.

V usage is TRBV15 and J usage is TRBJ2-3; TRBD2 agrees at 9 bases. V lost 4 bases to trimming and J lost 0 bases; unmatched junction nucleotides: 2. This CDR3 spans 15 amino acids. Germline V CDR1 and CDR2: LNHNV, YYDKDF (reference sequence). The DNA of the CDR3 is TGTGCCACCAGCAAGGCGGGGGGGAGCACAGATACGCAGTATTTT. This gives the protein CATSKAGGSTDTQYF. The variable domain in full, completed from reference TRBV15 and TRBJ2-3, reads DAMVIQNPRYQVTQFGKPVTLSCSQTLNHNVMYWYQQKSSQAPKLLFHYYDKDFNNEADTPDNFQSRRPNTSFCFLDIRSPGLGDTAMYLCATSKAGGSTDTQYFGPGTRLTVL.

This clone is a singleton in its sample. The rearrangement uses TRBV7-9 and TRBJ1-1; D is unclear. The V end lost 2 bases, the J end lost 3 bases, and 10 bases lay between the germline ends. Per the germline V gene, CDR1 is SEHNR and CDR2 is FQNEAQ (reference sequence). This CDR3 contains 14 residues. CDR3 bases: TGTGCCAGCAGCTTACCCCCCAGCGACACTGAAGCTTTCTTT. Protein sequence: CASSLPPSDTEAFF.

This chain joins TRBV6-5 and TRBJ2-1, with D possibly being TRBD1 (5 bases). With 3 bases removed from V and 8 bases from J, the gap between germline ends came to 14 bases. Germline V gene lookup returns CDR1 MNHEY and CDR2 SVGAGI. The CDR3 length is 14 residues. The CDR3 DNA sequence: TGTGCCAGCAGTTATTCAGGCAGGGTGGATGAGCAGTTCTTC. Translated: CASSYSGRVDEQFF.

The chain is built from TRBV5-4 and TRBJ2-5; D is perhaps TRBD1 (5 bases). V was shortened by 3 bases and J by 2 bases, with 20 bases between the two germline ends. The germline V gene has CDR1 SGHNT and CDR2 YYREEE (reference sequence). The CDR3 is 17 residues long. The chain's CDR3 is CASSWAFRGRGQETQYF. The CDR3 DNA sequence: TGTGCCAGCAGCTGGGCATTTAGGGGAAGGGGACAAGAGACCCAGTACTTC.

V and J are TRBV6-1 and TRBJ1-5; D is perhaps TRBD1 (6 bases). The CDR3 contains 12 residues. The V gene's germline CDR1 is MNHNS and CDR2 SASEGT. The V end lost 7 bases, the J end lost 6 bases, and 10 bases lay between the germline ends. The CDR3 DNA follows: TGTGCCAGCAACACAGGGTGTCAGCCCCAGCATTTT. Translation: CASNTGCQPQHF.

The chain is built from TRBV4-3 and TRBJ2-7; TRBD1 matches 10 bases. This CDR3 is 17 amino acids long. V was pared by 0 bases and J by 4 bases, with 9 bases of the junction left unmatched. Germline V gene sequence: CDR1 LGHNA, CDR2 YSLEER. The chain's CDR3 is CASSQDPGGDRGYEQYF. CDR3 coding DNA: TGCGCCAGCAGCCAAGACCCTGGGGGGGACAGGGGTTACGAGCAGTACTTC.

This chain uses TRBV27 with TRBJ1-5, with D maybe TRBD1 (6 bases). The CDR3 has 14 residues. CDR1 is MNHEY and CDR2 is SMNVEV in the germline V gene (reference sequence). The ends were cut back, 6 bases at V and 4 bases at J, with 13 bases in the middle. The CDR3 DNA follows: TGTGCCAGCAGAGAGGGGGTTGTAAATCAGCCCCAGCATTTT. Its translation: CASREGVVNQPQHF.

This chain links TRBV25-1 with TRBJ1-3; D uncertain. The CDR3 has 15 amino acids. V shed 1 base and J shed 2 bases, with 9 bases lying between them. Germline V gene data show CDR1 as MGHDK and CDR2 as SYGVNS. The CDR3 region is CASSELRGTGNTIYF. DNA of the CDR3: TGTGCCAGCAGTGAATTACGGGGAACTGGAAACACCATATATTTT.

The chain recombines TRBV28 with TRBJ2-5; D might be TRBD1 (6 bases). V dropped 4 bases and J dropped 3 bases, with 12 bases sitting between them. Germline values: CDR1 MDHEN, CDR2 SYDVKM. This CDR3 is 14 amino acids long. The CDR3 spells CASSSGRQEETQYF. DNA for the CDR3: TGTGCCAGCAGTTCCGGCAGACAGGAAGAGACCCAGTACTTC.

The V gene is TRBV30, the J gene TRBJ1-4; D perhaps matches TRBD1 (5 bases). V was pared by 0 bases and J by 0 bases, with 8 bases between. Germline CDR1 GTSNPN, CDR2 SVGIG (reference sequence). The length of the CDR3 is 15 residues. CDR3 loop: CAWSVRGTTNEKLFF. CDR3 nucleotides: TGTGCCTGGAGTGTACGGGGGACAACTAATGAAAAACTGTTTTTT.

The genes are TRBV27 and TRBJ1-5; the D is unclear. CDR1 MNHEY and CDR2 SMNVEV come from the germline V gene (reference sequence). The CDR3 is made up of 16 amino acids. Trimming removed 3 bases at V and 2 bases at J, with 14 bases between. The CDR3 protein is CASSFGQTRGNQPQHF. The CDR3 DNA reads TGTGCCAGCAGTTTTGGTCAAACTCGTGGCAATCAGCCCCAGCATTTT.

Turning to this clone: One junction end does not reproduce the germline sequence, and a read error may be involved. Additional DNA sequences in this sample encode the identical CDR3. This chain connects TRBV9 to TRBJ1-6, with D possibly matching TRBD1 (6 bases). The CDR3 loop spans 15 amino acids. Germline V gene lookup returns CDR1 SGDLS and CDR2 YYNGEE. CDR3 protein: CASSEQGGNNSPLHF. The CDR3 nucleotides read TGTGCCAGCAGCGAACAGGGAGGGAATAATTCCCCCCTCCACTTT.

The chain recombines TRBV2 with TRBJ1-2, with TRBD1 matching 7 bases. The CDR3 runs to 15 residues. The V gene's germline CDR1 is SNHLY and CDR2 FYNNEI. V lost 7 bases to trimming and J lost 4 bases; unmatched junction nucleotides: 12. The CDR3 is CASIPSRGQLYGYTF. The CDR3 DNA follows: TGTGCCAGCATCCCTTCGAGGGGACAGCTCTATGGCTACACCTTC. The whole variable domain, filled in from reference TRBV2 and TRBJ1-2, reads EPEVTQTPSHQVTQMGQEVILRCVPISNHLYFYWYRQILGQKVEFLVSFYNNEISEKSEIFDDQFSVERPDGSNFTLKIRSTKLEDSAMYFCASIPSRGQLYGYTFGSGTRLTVV.

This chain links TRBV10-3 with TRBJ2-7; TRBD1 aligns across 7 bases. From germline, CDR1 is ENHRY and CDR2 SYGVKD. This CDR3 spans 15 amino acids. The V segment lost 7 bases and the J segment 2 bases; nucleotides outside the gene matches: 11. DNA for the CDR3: TGTGCCATCATCCTGGACAGGAGTAAAGCCTACGAGCAGTACTTC. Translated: CAIILDRSKAYEQYF.

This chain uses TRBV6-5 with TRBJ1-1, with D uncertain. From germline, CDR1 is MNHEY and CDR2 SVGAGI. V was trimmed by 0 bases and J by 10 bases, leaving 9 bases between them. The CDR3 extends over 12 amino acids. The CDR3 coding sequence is TGTGCCAGCAGTTACTCTGGGTCGGGAGCTTTCTTT. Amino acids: CASSYSGSGAFF.